This is a list of T cell receptor beta chains from one sample in a study of cytomegalovirus exposure and HLA in healthy donors. Sequencing was performed with immunoSEQ multiplex PCR; in TCRdb, only in-frame clones are kept and a portion is missing. This repertoire shows hundreds of thousands of clones, roughly 89% found once; its top ten account for 0.65% to 0.95%. The sequencing sample was made of PBMCs. All receptors derive from a woman between 18 and 30 years old in good health and CMV-seronegative. The CDR3 runs from the conserved cysteine through the conserved F or W. A D gene is named only where the DNA matches it firmly. Rows give clone size only sometimes, using once, few, many, or a class for an expanded clone.

CDR3: CASSASNRGGNQPQHF; DNA: TGTGCCAGCAGTGCCTCGAACAGGGGGGGCAATCAGCCCCAGCATTTT; D: TRBD1; size: .; J: TRBJ1-5; V: TRBV28
CDR3: CAWSVQGNQPQHF; DNA: TGTGCCTGGAGTGTACAGGGTAATCAGCCCCAGCATTTT; D: .; size: .; J: TRBJ1-5; V: TRBV30
CDR3: CASSPLRGNTEAFF; DNA: TGTGCCAGCAGCCCCCTCAGGGGGAACACTGAAGCTTTCTTT; D: .; size: .; J: TRBJ1-1; V: TRBV7-8
CDR3: CASARQGNTEAFF; DNA: TGCGCCAGCGCGCGACAGGGGAACACTGAAGCTTTCTTT; D: TRBD1; size: .; J: TRBJ1-1; V: TRBV5-1
CDR3: CASRGGRIRTGELFF; DNA: TGTGCCAGCAGGGGGGGGAGGATAAGAACCGGGGAGCTGTTTTTT; D: TRBD2; size: .; J: TRBJ2-2; V: TRBV27
CDR3: CASSTLYVNSYNSPLHF; DNA: TGTGCCAGCAGTACCCTCTACGTGAACTCCTATAATTCACCCCTCCACTTT; D: .; size: .; J: TRBJ1-6; V: TRBV25-1
CDR3: CAWSVTGRNTEAFF; DNA: TGTGCCTGGAGTGTGACAGGGAGGAACACTGAAGCTTTCTTT; D: TRBD1; size: .; J: TRBJ1-1; V: TRBV30
CDR3: CASRRGDRGGNQPQHF; DNA: TGTGCCAGCAGGAGGGGGGACAGGGGAGGAAATCAGCCCCAGCATTTT; D: TRBD1; size: once; J: TRBJ1-5; V: TRBV28
CDR3: CASSEGSSYEQYF; DNA: TGTGCCAGCAGTGAGGGGAGCTCCTACGAGCAGTACTTC; D: .; size: .; J: TRBJ2-7; V: TRBV6-1
CDR3: CASSQLLPGLGRGYTF; DNA: TGCGCCAGCAGCCAACTCCTTCCTGGGCTTGGGCGAGGCTACACCTTC; D: .; size: once; J: TRBJ1-2; V: TRBV4-1
CDR3: CASSLARGQGLGEQFF; DNA: TGTGCCAGCAGCTTAGCTCGTGGACAGGGGCTGGGTGAGCAGTTCTTC; D: TRBD1; size: .; J: TRBJ2-1; V: TRBV7-9
CDR3: CASTEGRGNGYTF; DNA: TGTGCCAGCACCGAGGGCAGGGGGAACGGCTACACCTTC; D: TRBD1; size: .; J: TRBJ1-2; V: TRBV6-5
CDR3: CASSSGLAFSTDTQYF; DNA: TGTGCCAGCAGCTCGGGACTAGCATTTAGCACAGATACGCAGTATTTT; D: TRBD2; size: .; J: TRBJ2-3; V: TRBV7-9
CDR3: CASSLWQIHEQYF; DNA: TGTGCCAGCAGTTTGTGGCAAATCCACGAGCAGTACTTC; D: .; size: .; J: TRBJ2-7; V: TRBV28
CDR3: CASSLLGGGNEQYF; DNA: TGTGCCAGCAGCTTATTAGGGGGTGGGAACGAGCAGTACTTC; D: .; size: .; J: TRBJ2-7; V: TRBV7-9
CDR3: CASSSGSASKNIQYF; DNA: TGTGCCAGCAGTAGCGGGAGCGCCTCTAAGAACATTCAGTACTTC; D: TRBD2; size: .; J: TRBJ2-4; V: TRBV6-6
CDR3: CASSFSLQTGTGEQPQHF; DNA: TGTGCCAGCAGTTTCTCCCTACAAACCGGGACAGGGGAACAGCCCCAGCATTTT; D: TRBD1; size: .; J: TRBJ1-5; V: TRBV28
CDR3: CASAWKVAGGTETQYF; DNA: TGCGCCAGCGCCTGGAAAGTAGCGGGGGGCACAGAGACCCAGTACTTC; D: TRBD2; size: .; J: TRBJ2-5; V: TRBV5-1
CDR3: CASSLGQNNEQFF; DNA: TGTGCCAGCAGCCTGGGACAGAACAATGAGCAGTTCTTC; D: TRBD1; size: .; J: TRBJ2-1; V: TRBV4-2
CDR3: CASSSLGRGSPNQPQHF; DNA: TGTGCCAGCAGTTCTTTGGGCAGGGGGTCCCCCAATCAGCCCCAGCATTTT; D: TRBD1; size: .; J: TRBJ1-5; V: TRBV28
CDR3: CASSLDGGRNTGELFF; DNA: TGTGCCAGCAGCTTGGACGGCGGCCGGAACACCGGGGAGCTGTTTTTT; D: .; size: .; J: TRBJ2-2; V: TRBV5-4
CDR3: CASSEATRNYGYTF; DNA: TGTGCCAGCAGTGAAGCAACACGAAACTATGGCTACACCTTC; D: .; size: .; J: TRBJ1-2; V: TRBV2
CDR3: CASSLTSGSNTGELFF; DNA: TGCGCCAGCAGCTTGACTAGCGGGTCGAACACCGGGGAGCTGTTTTTT; D: TRBD2; size: .; J: TRBJ2-2; V: TRBV5-1
CDR3: CASSLGARGNYQPQHF; DNA: TGTGCCAGCAGTTTAGGGGCCAGGGGGAACTATCAGCCCCAGCATTTT; D: TRBD1; size: .; J: TRBJ1-5; V: TRBV28
CDR3: CASSGTWEVGELFF; DNA: TGTGCCAGCAGCGGGACTTGGGAGGTTGGGGAGCTGTTTTTT; D: .; size: .; J: TRBJ2-2; V: TRBV6-1
CDR3: CSASPGQSYNEQFF; DNA: TGCAGCGCGTCACCGGGACAGTCCTACAATGAGCAGTTCTTC; D: TRBD1; size: .; J: TRBJ2-1; V: TRBV29-1
CDR3: CASRPNRATAYEQYF; DNA: TGTGCCAGCAGGCCTAACAGGGCCACCGCCTACGAGCAGTACTTC; D: .; size: .; J: TRBJ2-7; V: TRBV25-1
CDR3: CAWSGVGSTRIYEQYF; DNA: TGTGCCTGGAGTGGGGTCGGATCTACGAGGATCTACGAGCAGTACTTC; D: .; size: .; J: TRBJ2-7; V: TRBV30
CDR3: CASSEQVVNGNTIYF; DNA: TGTGCCAGCAGCGAACAGGTGGTTAATGGAAACACCATATATTTT; D: .; size: few; J: TRBJ1-3; V: TRBV9
CDR3: CASSYTSQETQYF; DNA: TGTGCCAGCAGTTACACTAGCCAGGAGACCCAGTACTTC; D: .; size: .; J: TRBJ2-5; V: TRBV27
CDR3: CSVVGTGAEKLFF; DNA: TGCAGCGTTGTCGGGACAGGGGCTGAAAAACTGTTTTTT; D: TRBD1; size: .; J: TRBJ1-4; V: TRBV29-1
CDR3: CASSQRLAGGDTQYF; DNA: TGCGCCAGCAGCCAAAGGCTAGCGGGGGGAGATACGCAGTATTTT; D: TRBD2; size: .; J: TRBJ2-3; V: TRBV4-1
CDR3: CASNRDSNTGELFF; DNA: TGTGCCAGCAACCGGGACAGCAACACCGGGGAGCTGTTTTTT; D: TRBD1; size: .; J: TRBJ2-2; V: TRBV28
CDR3: CASSLRGGSYNEQFF; DNA: TGTGCCAGCAGCTTAAGGGGGGGGTCCTACAATGAGCAGTTCTTC; D: .; size: .; J: TRBJ2-1; V: TRBV7-6
CDR3: CASSLAGSAGNTIYF; DNA: TGTGCCAGCAGCTTAGCAGGGTCAGCTGGAAACACCATATATTTT; D: .; size: once; J: TRBJ1-3; V: TRBV11-3
CDR3: CASSFGQGSLGGNYGYTF; DNA: TGTGCCAGCAGCTTTGGACAGGGGTCCCTGGGGGGTAACTATGGCTACACCTTC; D: TRBD1; size: .; J: TRBJ1-2; V: TRBV7-2
CDR3: CASRSDRSNYGYTF; DNA: TGTGCCAGCAGAAGCGACAGGTCCAACTATGGCTACACCTTC; D: .; size: .; J: TRBJ1-2; V: TRBV6-5
CDR3: CASSLEGHSQETQYF; DNA: TGTGCCAGCAGTTTGGAAGGACATAGCCAAGAGACCCAGTACTTC; D: .; size: .; J: TRBJ2-5; V: TRBV28
CDR3: CASSEMGGLYSNQPQHF; DNA: TGTGCCAGCAGTGAAATGGGGGGACTTTATAGCAATCAGCCCCAGCATTTT; D: .; size: few; J: TRBJ1-5; V: TRBV6-1
CDR3: CASRRTGTGKIDEQYF; DNA: TGTGCCAGCAGGAGAACCGGGACAGGGAAAATTGACGAGCAGTACTTC; D: TRBD1; size: .; J: TRBJ2-7; V: TRBV2